A selection of T cell receptor beta chains follows, all from one sample in a study of OX40 agonist ivuxolimab in advanced cancers. Assay: immunoSEQ multiplex PCR; the TCRdb copy retains only in-frame clones and omits some. Here the sample spans over 65,000 clones, about 82% being singletons. The input for sequencing was CD4+ or CD8+ T cells sorted from blood, taken in a trial of the OX40 agonist ivuxolimab. These receptors were collected from an adult with an advanced solid tumor such as melanoma, head and neck, liver or kidney cancer. Each CDR3 is given with its conserved first and last residue. Each record gives: J gene, D gene, clone size, V gene, CDR3 length, CDR3 protein, CDR3 DNA. D genes are given only for firm matches. Where a row states a size, it is once, few, many or the class of an expanded clone; other rows omit it.

j_gene: TRBJ2-5
d_gene: NA
abundance: NA
v_gene: TRBV19
len: 13
CDR3aa: CATAQGSQETQYF
CDR3nt: TGTGCCACAGCCCAGGGGAGCCAAGAGACCCAGTACTTC

j_gene: TRBJ1-2
d_gene: NA
abundance: NA
v_gene: TRBV6-6
len: 12
CDR3aa: CASSDSAHGYTF
CDR3nt: TGTGCCAGCAGCGACAGTGCGCATGGCTACACCTTC

j_gene: TRBJ2-1
d_gene: NA
abundance: once
v_gene: TRBV4-2
len: 15
CDR3aa: CASSQAWISYNEQFF
CDR3nt: TGTGCCAGCAGCCAAGCTTGGATCTCCTACAATGAGCAGTTCTTC

j_gene: TRBJ1-2
d_gene: NA
abundance: few
v_gene: TRBV29-1
len: 12
CDR3aa: CSVEYGGYGYTF
CDR3nt: TGCAGCGTTGAATATGGAGGCTATGGCTACACCTTC

j_gene: TRBJ2-7
d_gene: NA
abundance: NA
v_gene: TRBV5-5
len: 13
CDR3aa: CASRNTGSYEQYF
CDR3nt: TGTGCCAGCAGGAATACTGGCTCCTACGAGCAGTACTTC

j_gene: TRBJ1-4
d_gene: NA
abundance: NA
v_gene: TRBV5-1
len: 16
CDR3aa: CASSLGLTNTEKRLFF
CDR3nt: TGCGCCAGCAGCTTGGGGCTGACAAACACTGAAAAGCGACTGTTTTTT

j_gene: TRBJ2-5
d_gene: NA
abundance: many
v_gene: TRBV5-4
len: 13
CDR3aa: CASSLLPGETQYF
CDR3nt: TGTGCCAGCAGCTTATTACCCGGGGAGACCCAGTACTTC

j_gene: TRBJ2-5
d_gene: NA
abundance: NA
v_gene: TRBV18
len: 13
CDR3aa: CASSPSYQETQYF
CDR3nt: TGTGCCAGCTCACCGTCCTACCAAGAGACCCAGTACTTC

j_gene: TRBJ2-5
d_gene: NA
abundance: NA
v_gene: TRBV9
len: 14
CDR3aa: CASSVGGAQETQYF
CDR3nt: TGTGCCAGCAGCGTAGGCGGGGCACAAGAGACCCAGTACTTC

j_gene: TRBJ1-1
d_gene: NA
abundance: few
v_gene: TRBV2
len: 12
CDR3aa: CASSARTGEAFF
CDR3nt: TGTGCCAGCAGCGCCAGGACCGGGGAAGCTTTCTTT

j_gene: TRBJ2-1
d_gene: TRBD2
abundance: once
v_gene: TRBV27
len: 16
CDR3aa: CASSPTSGSRDKEQFF
CDR3nt: TGTGCCAGCAGTCCCACTAGCGGGAGTCGCGATAAGGAGCAGTTCTTC

j_gene: TRBJ2-5
d_gene: TRBD2
abundance: NA
v_gene: TRBV5-1
len: 15
CDR3aa: CASSPGLAGKETQYF
CDR3nt: TGCGCCAGCAGCCCGGGACTAGCGGGGAAGGAGACCCAGTACTTC

j_gene: TRBJ2-3
d_gene: TRBD2
abundance: NA
v_gene: TRBV7-9
len: 17
CDR3aa: CASSKRASGAQGDTQYF
CDR3nt: TGTGCCAGCAGCAAACGCGCTAGCGGGGCGCAAGGGGATACGCAGTATTTT

j_gene: TRBJ2-2
d_gene: TRBD2
abundance: NA
v_gene: TRBV5-1
len: 20
CDR3aa: CASSLRVPGLAGSNTGELFF
CDR3nt: TGCGCCAGCAGCTTGCGGGTCCCGGGACTAGCGGGGTCAAACACCGGGGAGCTGTTTTTT

j_gene: TRBJ1-3
d_gene: NA
abundance: NA
v_gene: TRBV18
len: 18
CDR3aa: CASSPPSGHPKDGNTIYF
CDR3nt: TGTGCCAGCTCACCCCCTTCGGGGCACCCCAAGGATGGAAACACCATATATTTT

j_gene: TRBJ2-2
d_gene: NA
abundance: NA
v_gene: TRBV4-1
len: 14
CDR3aa: CASSQPGGDGELFF
CDR3nt: TGCGCCAGCAGCCAACCAGGGGGGGACGGGGAGCTGTTTTTT

j_gene: TRBJ1-2
d_gene: TRBD1
abundance: NA
v_gene: TRBV15
len: 14
CDR3aa: CATSAGTVNYGYTF
CDR3nt: TGTGCCACCAGTGCCGGGACAGTTAACTATGGCTACACCTTC

j_gene: TRBJ2-5
d_gene: TRBD1
abundance: NA
v_gene: TRBV7-2
len: 13
CDR3aa: CASSLQGKETQYF
CDR3nt: TGTGCCAGCAGCCTACAGGGGAAGGAGACCCAGTACTTC

j_gene: TRBJ2-2
d_gene: NA
abundance: NA
v_gene: TRBV6-1
len: 13
CDR3aa: CASSEVGFGELFF
CDR3nt: TGTGCCAGCAGTGAAGTAGGGTTCGGGGAGCTGTTTTTT

j_gene: TRBJ1-1
d_gene: NA
abundance: NA
v_gene: TRBV19
len: 15
CDR3aa: CASSPPRPSTTEAFF
CDR3nt: TGTGCCAGTAGTCCCCCGAGACCCTCAACCACTGAAGCTTTCTTT

j_gene: TRBJ1-2
d_gene: TRBD1
abundance: NA
v_gene: TRBV6-1
len: 15
CDR3aa: CASSEGGAGGYGYTF
CDR3nt: TGTGCCAGCAGTGAAGGTGGTGCAGGGGGCTATGGCTACACCTTC

j_gene: TRBJ1-1
d_gene: NA
abundance: NA
v_gene: TRBV4-1
len: 16
CDR3aa: CASSPDVGRKNTEAFF
CDR3nt: TGCGCCAGCAGCCCAGACGTCGGACGGAAGAACACTGAAGCTTTCTTT

j_gene: TRBJ2-1
d_gene: TRBD2
abundance: NA
v_gene: TRBV6-1
len: 15
CDR3aa: CASSPGTSGSNEQFF
CDR3nt: TGTGCCAGCAGCCCCGGGACTAGCGGGAGTAATGAGCAGTTCTTC

j_gene: TRBJ1-6
d_gene: NA
abundance: NA
v_gene: TRBV19
len: 15
CDR3aa: CASSPQGPNNRPLHF
CDR3nt: TGTGCCAGTAGCCCCCAGGGGCCCAATAATAGACCCCTCCACTTT

j_gene: TRBJ2-1
d_gene: TRBD2
abundance: NA
v_gene: TRBV15
len: 16
CDR3aa: CATSREGLAGLYEQFF
CDR3nt: TGTGCCACCAGCAGAGAAGGACTAGCGGGACTCTATGAGCAGTTCTTC

j_gene: TRBJ2-7
d_gene: TRBD2
abundance: NA
v_gene: TRBV27
len: 14
CDR3aa: CASRPTSGPYEQYF
CDR3nt: TGTGCCAGCAGACCTACTAGCGGACCCTACGAGCAGTACTTC

j_gene: TRBJ2-1
d_gene: NA
abundance: NA
v_gene: TRBV5-6
len: 14
CDR3aa: CASTGASSYNEQFF
CDR3nt: TGTGCCAGCACCGGGGCTAGCTCCTACAATGAGCAGTTCTTC

j_gene: TRBJ1-1
d_gene: NA
abundance: NA
v_gene: TRBV27
len: 14
CDR3aa: CASSLSRRSTEAFF
CDR3nt: TGTGCCAGCAGTTTATCGAGAAGGAGCACTGAAGCTTTCTTT

j_gene: TRBJ1-5
d_gene: NA
abundance: NA
v_gene: TRBV7-2
len: 17
CDR3aa: CASSLSPYGQPNQPQHF
CDR3nt: TGTGCCAGCAGCTTATCGCCGTACGGGCAACCAAATCAGCCCCAGCATTTT

j_gene: TRBJ1-6
d_gene: NA
abundance: NA
v_gene: TRBV19
len: 14
CDR3aa: CASSLRAANSPLHF
CDR3nt: TGTGCCAGTAGCCTCAGGGCCGCCAATTCACCCCTCCACTTT

j_gene: TRBJ2-2
d_gene: NA
abundance: NA
v_gene: TRBV6-1
len: 16
CDR3aa: CASSAYSISNTGELFF
CDR3nt: TGTGCCAGCAGTGCCTACAGCATTTCGAACACCGGGGAGCTGTTTTTT

j_gene: TRBJ2-7
d_gene: NA
abundance: NA
v_gene: TRBV5-1
len: 15
CDR3aa: CASSFLDTGTSEQYF
CDR3nt: TGCGCCAGCAGCTTTCTGGATACGGGAACAAGCGAGCAGTACTTC

j_gene: TRBJ2-1
d_gene: NA
abundance: NA
v_gene: TRBV11-2
len: 11
CDR3aa: CASSRHNEQFF
CDR3nt: TGTGCCAGCAGCCGCCACAATGAGCAGTTCTTC

j_gene: TRBJ2-5
d_gene: TRBD2
abundance: NA
v_gene: TRBV5-1
len: 15
CDR3aa: CASSLERGGQETQYF
CDR3nt: TGCGCCAGCAGCTTGGAGCGGGGGGGTCAAGAGACCCAGTACTTC

j_gene: TRBJ2-4
d_gene: NA
abundance: NA
v_gene: TRBV6-1
len: 15
CDR3aa: CASSLRTGGQNIQYF
CDR3nt: TGTGCCAGCAGTCTAAGAACGGGGGGCCAAAACATTCAGTACTTC

j_gene: TRBJ1-1
d_gene: NA
abundance: few
v_gene: TRBV20-1
len: 10
CDR3aa: CSARDVEAFF
CDR3nt: TGCAGTGCTAGAGATGTTGAAGCTTTCTTT

j_gene: TRBJ2-7
d_gene: TRBD2
abundance: NA
v_gene: TRBV5-1
len: 14
CDR3aa: CASSLTSGGREQYF
CDR3nt: TGCGCCAGCAGCTTGACTAGCGGGGGGAGGGAGCAGTACTTC